The source of this T cell receptor (beta chain) is a study of T cell responses to AZD1222 COVID-19 vaccine. Study findings and constraints: Sampling that yielded the repertoires occurred only after the peak T cell response.

Deletions cut 4 bases from V and 9 bases from J, with 21 bases between. Per germline, CDR1 SGHVS and CDR2 FQNEAQ. This CDR3 region has 15 residues. Clones were read by immunoSEQ multiplex PCR, and TCRdb kept only the in-frame ones, dropping some. The sample holds 95,000 to 150,000 clones; approximately 89% are singletons and the top ten take 3.5% to 4.5%. Notes on this clone: Antigen specificity is unknown.

Material: peripheral blood, obtained on day 0 of AZD1222 vaccination. This clonotype was obtained from an adult in good health. This chain joins TRBV7-8 and TRBJ2-5; D perhaps matches TRBD1 (8 bases). CDR3 loop: CASSSGQGLLVSQYF. CDR3 nucleotide sequence: TGTGCCAGCAGCTCCGGACAGGGACTACTGGTATCCCAGTACTTC.